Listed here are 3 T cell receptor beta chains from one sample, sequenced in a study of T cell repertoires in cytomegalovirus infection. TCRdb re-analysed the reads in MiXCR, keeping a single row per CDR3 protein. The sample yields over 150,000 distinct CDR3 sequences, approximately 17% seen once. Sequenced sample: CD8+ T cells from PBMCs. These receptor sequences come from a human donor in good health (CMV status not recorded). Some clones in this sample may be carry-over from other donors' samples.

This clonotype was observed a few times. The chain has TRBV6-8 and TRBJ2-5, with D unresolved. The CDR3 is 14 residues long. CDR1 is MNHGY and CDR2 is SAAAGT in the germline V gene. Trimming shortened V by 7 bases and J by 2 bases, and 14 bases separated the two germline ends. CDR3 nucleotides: TGTGCCAGCAAAACTCGATACGAACAAGAGACCCAGTACTTC. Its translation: CASKTRYEQETQYF.

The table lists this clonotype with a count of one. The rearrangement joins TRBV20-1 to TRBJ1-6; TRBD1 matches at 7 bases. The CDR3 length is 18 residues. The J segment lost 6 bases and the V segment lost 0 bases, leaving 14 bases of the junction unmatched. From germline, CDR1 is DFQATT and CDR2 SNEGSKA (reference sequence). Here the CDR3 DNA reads TGCAGTGCTAGAGATTTCCCCCCCCGGGCAGGGGGTAATTCACCCCTCCACTTT. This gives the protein CSARDFPPRAGGNSPLHF.

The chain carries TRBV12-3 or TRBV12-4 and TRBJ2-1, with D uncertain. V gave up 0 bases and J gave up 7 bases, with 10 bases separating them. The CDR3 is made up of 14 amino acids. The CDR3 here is CASSLALVGNEQFF. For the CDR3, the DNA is TGTGCCAGCAGTTTAGCCCTAGTGGGGAATGAGCAGTTCTTC.